The present T cell receptor (beta chain) was sequenced within a study of chemoradiotherapy in HPV16-positive cancers. Samples were taken several times over chemoradiotherapy. A note on this clone: Antigen: not known.

The study, taken as a whole, reports: For HPV16-positive patients, expanding HPV-responsive T cells associated with longer recurrence-free survival. Only a couple of HPV16-positive patients supplied the functional HPV-specificity definition. Non-HPV-specific T cells did not expand in tumors during treatment, whereas candidate HPV-specific clones and E7-related motifs did.

V was clipped by 3 bases and J by 2 bases, with 10 bases between them. CDR1 is SEHNR and CDR2 is FQNEAQ in the germline V gene (reference sequence). This CDR3 is built from 14 residues. Libraries were prepared by immunoSEQ multiplex PCR; TCRdb keeps only in-frame clonotypes and omits some of them. The sample has about 8,600 clones; 70% to 85% are singletons. The sample was acquired from a patient who underwent chemoradiotherapy. The genes are TRBV7-9 and TRBJ1-1, with D unclear. This receptor was taken from a human donor with HPV-associated anogenital cancer. Here the CDR3 reads CASSFVFENTEAFF. The CDR3 DNA reads TGTGCCAGCAGCTTCGTATTCGAAAACACTGAAGCTTTCTTT.